The T cell receptor (beta chain) under discussion was sequenced for a study of cytomegalovirus exposure and HLA in healthy donors. About the study: Earlier sequencing of some 170 million T cells yielded approximately 100 million unique TCR beta sequences.

The germline V gene has CDR1 SGHAT and CDR2 FQNNGV. The CDR3 has 17 residues. Trimming at V came to 7 bases and at J to 0 bases, leaving 11 bases not matched to a gene. The PCR used 60 Vbeta and 13 Jbeta primers. TCRdb's copy holds only in-frame clones and misses some; the assay was immunoSEQ multiplex PCR. This table has 120,000 to 150,000 clones, less than 85% appearing once. The chain is built from TRBV11-2 and TRBJ2-2, with 7 bases identical to TRBD2. The sequenced material came from PBMCs. The sequence was collected from a man aged 35 to 55 in good health and CMV-seropositive. The CDR3 coding sequence is TGTGCCAGCACCCCGCGGGGGAGCGTCGCGAACACCGGGGAGCTGTTTTTT. This sequence encodes CASTPRGSVANTGELFF.